This T cell receptor (beta chain) was recovered during a study of regulatory T cells in long-lasting Graves disease (dated by TCRdb to the early 2020s). Study-wide context: In the newly diagnosed Graves' disease group, patients had been taking antithyroid drugs for less than 3 months. TCR sequencing covered some 13 persistent and around 20 newly diagnosed Graves' disease patients, approximately 33 samples in total. The study took place in China and was registered as a clinical trial. Persistent Graves' disease patients were compared with newly diagnosed Graves' disease patients by peripheral blood TCR sequencing and RNA sequencing. Study-level results and caveats: Persistent Graves' disease patients showed lower TCR Shannon entropy and fewer highly expanded clones than newly diagnosed patients, suggesting clonal expansion. Preferential use of TRBV28, TRBJ1-2 and TRBJ2-5 was observed in persistent disease, whereas TRBV20-1 and TRBJ2-1 were favored in newly diagnosed disease. The study examined only peripheral blood because the primary lesion, thyroid tissue, could not be accessed. As a limitation, the authors acknowledged that the small sample size may reduce accuracy. More public clonotypes were shared among persistent patients (under 3,000) than among newly diagnosed patients (approximately 930). Sequencing and analysis were restricted to the TCR beta chain.

Read against the paper, the sample's time point label means: newly diagnosed GD, antithyroid drugs for less than 3 months. For both TCR sequencing and RNA sequencing, RNA was extracted from PBMCs using TRIzol. Graves' disease was diagnosed according to American Thyroid Association guidelines. Patients for the study were recruited at an endocrinology department in Xi'an, China. Each patient gave 7 to 9.5 milliliters of peripheral blood, collected in an EDTA anticoagulant tube. PBMCs were isolated by Ficoll Paque Plus density gradient separation without further T cell sorting. An Agilent 2100 Bioanalyzer and agarose gel were used to check RNA quality, while a NanoDrop 2000 measured RNA concentration. The sample holds a few counts of this clonotype. This clone's antigen is unknown. No much larger clonotype is one base removed from it; base qualities were not supplied. The library was produced with multiplex PCR. The sequencing machine was an Illumina HiSeq 4000. TCR beta libraries were built with iRepertoire HTBI primers and Arm-PCR amplification of CDR3 regions. Gel purification was performed on PCR products prior to sequencing. The original methods were these. Across samples, about 63 TRBV and 15 or so TRBJ segments were identified and used for gene usage analysis of CDR3 amino acid clonotypes. Filtered high-quality paired reads were merged into contigs using COPE and FqMerger. BLAST was used to align contigs to IMGT TRBV, TRBD and TRBJ reference genes, and CDR3 was defined according to IMGT. Any clonotype with a frequency above 0.1% was classified as a highly expanded clone. Shannon entropy was used to measure repertoire diversity, and the Gini coefficient was used to measure V-J evenness. Clonotypes shared by more than one individual were considered public. TCRdb reworked the public reads: Q25 trimming with fastp, MiXCR clone assembly, productive beta chains retained. Merged by CDR3 protein, the rows form single entries marked with the most common genes and DNA. Clone size and V and J calls follow TCRdb, not the original study. The sample table holds around 450,000 distinct CDR3 sequences, of which 14% to 15% were seen once. In total, the top ten clones hold 7.8% of the sample.

The CDR3 spans 17 residues, from the cysteine through the phenylalanine. Only CDR3 DNA remains: 51 bases, in frame from the first base. Trimming takes 10 bases off V and 4 bases off J; junction bases not matched to a gene: 11. This sample also belongs to another study, concerning T cells in Graves' hyperthyroidism and ophthalmopathy. In that second paper, the authors write: Stable Graves' hyperthyroidism was defined as the absence of progression to ophthalmopathy over 18 months of follow-up. Hyperthyroidism patients were aged 18 to 65 years and newly diagnosed, with disease duration of less than 2 months. Any patient with an uncontrolled infection, another autoimmune disease, pregnancy or lactation was excluded. Diagnoses relied on clinical symptoms, serum thyroxine and TRAb, thyroid ultrasound and orbital computed tomography. The TCR CDR3 was subjected to a first round of RT-PCR using the HTBI primer set and the Qiagen OneStep RT-PCR kit. Blood samples also contained most of the expanded thyroid clonotypes (frequency above 0.001), which suggests that blood repertoires may reflect thyroid immune responses. A 13 V-J signature model separated ophthalmopathy from stable hyperthyroidism, with over 85% sensitivity and 81.08% specificity in cross-validation and 80%/75% in testing. During validation, the model predicted progression to ophthalmopathy a median of around 6 months ahead of onset, with approximately 71% sensitivity and less than 85% specificity. To identify distinguishing TCR V-J signatures, a discovery cohort of about 95 patients was used, comprising 40 to 45 with Graves' ophthalmopathy and 57 with stable Graves' hyperthyroidism. Whether ophthalmopathy could be predicted prospectively was tested in an independent validation cohort made up of roughly 19 hyperthyroidism patients plus 17 patients who later progressed to ophthalmopathy. The roughly 100 discovery patients were randomly divided into training and test sets at a 7:3 ratio. In about 6 Graves' hyperthyroidism patients, the study also compared T-cell repertoires from thyroid tissue with T-cell repertoires from blood. Following sampling, methimazole starting at 30 mg daily was given to hyperthyroidism patients, and high-dose intravenous methylprednisolone was given to ophthalmopathy patients. The libraries were constructed in a second round of multiplex PCR and then size-selected and purified. Sequencing of the libraries was done on an Illumina HiSeq2000 using paired-end 100 bp reads. Raw data were processed with SOAPnuke, discarding reads with adapters, uncalled bases, mean Phred below 15, or no exact constant-primer or identifier match. High-quality paired reads were merged with COPE v1.2.5, and unique nucleotide sequences were defined as clonotypes. MiTCR v1.1 was used to align clonotypes to the IMGT TRBV, TRBD and TRBJ reference segments. Analysis was restricted to V-J combinations with a frequency above 0.0001, which covered roughly 99% of repertoires. The TCS score was defined as the ratio of F50 (clonal expansion) to E x V (chaos), calculated using BLOSUM62-based TCRdist between CDR3 peptides within each V-J. Welch's t-statistics and random forest reduced roughly 540 V-J features to 13, which were used in a naive Bayes classifier (R e1071). Sample size was not statistically predetermined, and blinding of investigators to group allocation was not performed. The paper reports TCR Vbeta CDR3 sequencing of some 140 peripheral blood samples: around 41 ophthalmopathy, approximately 74 hyperthyroidism and 17 progressor patients.

The source material was peripheral blood mononuclear cells (PBMCs), sampled at new diagnosis, from a patient treated with antithyroid drugs. The origin of this receptor is a woman aged 40 to 50 with Graves disease. Donor details come from another sample of the same person, matched by shared clones. This receptor chain uses TRBV12-3 or TRBV12-4 and TRBJ2-6; TRBD1 matches 12 bases in the middle. The DNA reads TGTGCCACCCACCCGGGACAGGGGGCAGCGGGGGCCAACGTCCTGACTTTC. Its translation reads: CATHPGQGAAGANVLTF.